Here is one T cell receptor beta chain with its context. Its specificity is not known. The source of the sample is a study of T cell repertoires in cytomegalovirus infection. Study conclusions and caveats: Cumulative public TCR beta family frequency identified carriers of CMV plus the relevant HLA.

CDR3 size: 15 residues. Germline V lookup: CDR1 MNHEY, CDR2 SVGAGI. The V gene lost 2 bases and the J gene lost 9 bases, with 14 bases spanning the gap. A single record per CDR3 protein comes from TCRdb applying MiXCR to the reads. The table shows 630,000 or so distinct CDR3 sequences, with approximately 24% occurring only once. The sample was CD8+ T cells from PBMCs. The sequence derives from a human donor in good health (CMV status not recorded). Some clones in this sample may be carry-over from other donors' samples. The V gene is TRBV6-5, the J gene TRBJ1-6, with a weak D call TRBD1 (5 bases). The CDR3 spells CASSYGGGSGSPLHF. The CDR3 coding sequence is TGTGCCAGCAGTTACGGTGGGGGATCCGGTTCACCCCTCCACTTT.